The present T cell receptor (beta chain) was sequenced within a study of blood T cell repertoires in COVID-19. On the study more broadly: Acute and convalescent COVID-19 specimens originated in the United States, Italy and Spain. T cells, B-cell-depleted T cells, or PBMCs supplied cDNA or gDNA.

Per the germline V gene, CDR1 is ENHRY and CDR2 is SYGVKD. The V segment lost 4 bases and the J segment 6 bases; nucleotides outside the gene matches: 0. The CDR3 sequence is 13 residues long. In this sample, this clone turned up many times. The same CDR3 arises from other DNA sequences in this sample as well. Under the authors' procedure: Estimation of nucleated cell counts relied on the amplification of reference gene primers. Clones were read by immunoSEQ multiplex PCR, and TCRdb kept only the in-frame ones, dropping some. The D gene and trimming were derived from the DNA, and the V and J assignments and clone size from that table. The sample has a few hundred thousand clones, about 89% seen once; the top ten hold under 4%.

Sequencing was carried out using peripheral blood. This TCR was sampled from a woman in her twenties or thirties with COVID-19, enrolled during active disease. The chain has TRBV10-3 and TRBJ2-3; 11 nucleotides match TRBD2. CDR3 coding DNA: TGTGCCATCAGTGGGACTAGCGGGGATACGCAGTATTTT. Translation gives CAISGTSGDTQYF.